The entry that follows covers one T cell receptor beta chain sequence. The entry originates in a study of cytomegalovirus exposure and HLA in healthy donors. Study information: Unique TCRs numbering approximately 80 million, obtained from HLA-typed donors, made up an early data release.

V shed 2 bases, J shed 8 bases, and the junction held 5 bases outside the gene matches. The V gene's germline CDR1 is SGHDT and CDR2 YYEEEE. The CDR3 runs 15 residues. Vbeta (60) and Jbeta (13) primers were used in the PCR. Sequencing was performed with immunoSEQ multiplex PCR; in TCRdb, only in-frame clones are kept and a portion is missing. The repertoire holds about 180,000 clones, with more than 80% as singletons. The receptor comes from a woman younger than 30 in good health and CMV-seropositive. What was sequenced was PBMCs. This rearrangement joins TRBV5-6 to TRBJ1-6; 9 bases fit TRBD1. The CDR3 loop reads CASSFRDREYSPLHF. DNA of the CDR3: TGTGCCAGCAGCTTCCGGGACAGGGAGTATTCACCCCTCCACTTT. Together with reference TRBV5-6 and TRBJ1-6, the CDR3 gives the full variable domain: DAGVTQSPTHLIKTRGQQVTLRCSPKSGHDTVSWYQQALGQGPQFIFQYYEEEERQRGNFPDRFSGHQFPNYSSELNVNALLLGDSALYLCASSFRDREYSPLHFGNGTRLTVT.